This T cell receptor (beta chain) appears in the sequencing data of a study of blood T cell repertoires in COVID-19. Data came from immunoSEQ multiplex PCR; TCRdb stores just in-frame clones and leaves some out. This table holds a few hundred thousand clones, approximately 89% found once. Trimming removed 8 bases from V and 7 bases from J; junction bases left unmatched: 15. The CDR3 has 15 residues. In germline, CDR1 is SNHLY, CDR2 FYNNEI. Sequences were obtained from peripheral blood. The J gene is TRBJ2-5, the V gene TRBV2; 8 bases line up with TRBD1. This clonotype originated in a woman in her sixties with COVID-19, enrolled during active disease. In DNA form, the CDR3 reads TGTGCCAGCTCCGTAGGGACAGGAGTAAGTCGGACCCAGTACTTC. Protein: CASSVGTGVSRTQYF.